The present entry profiles one T cell receptor beta chain with its context. There is no known antigen for this receptor. The record has no base qualities; no much larger clone is one base away. This sample is part of a study of cytomegalovirus exposure and HLA in healthy donors (dated by TCRdb to 2016 to 2017). With regard to the full study: An earlier analysis of roughly 610 of the donors reported 276 Gb of sequence data and 95 million to 120 million unique TCR beta sequences obtained from some 200 million T cells. Typing coverage differed by locus: A, B, C, DRB1 and DQB1 were typed in roughly 620-630 donors, DQA1 in about 500, DPA1 in nearly 610, and DPB1 in 400 to 480. Rather than using new phenotypic data, the later analysis identified candidate immune exposures from TCR beta sequences and from how often those sequences occurred across donors. Of the 300 to 500 genotyped donors, 75% to 85% were placed in the genetic ancestry cluster associated with self-reported Caucasian donors. The study aimed to test whether signatures of past pathogen exposure could be identified by cataloging public T cell receptors. A later genetic analysis took genome-wide SNP genotypes for about three fifths of the roughly 670 donors and used that subset as a discovery cohort. HLA typing included class I and class II loci at four-digit resolution. The study profiled the T cell repertoires of hundreds of subjects by immunosequencing and related them to cytomegalovirus serostatus. Along with the roughly 670-subject first cohort, a separate validation cohort of some 130 different subjects was used. On average, roughly 240,000 unique TCR beta nucleotide sequences were sequenced per donor among some 420 genotyped donors of the cohort, with 15% to 20% of those sequences being non-productive. Alongside the repertoire data, information on donor age, sex, ethnicity and CMV serostatus was compiled. High-throughput TCR immunosequencing, statistical association of individual TCRs with disease status, and machine learning were combined to predict cytomegalovirus infection status. In an earlier analysis of 500 to 650 of the donors, high-throughput TCR beta sequencing was used to judge whether each TCR beta V gene segment behaved as functional or pseudogenic. Every discovery cohort repertoire had been produced on one sequencing platform. A later analysis re-examined previously published TCR beta repertoires from just over 650 donors and added high-resolution HLA genotyping to investigate patterns of TCR occurrence. About five DR-DQ haplotypes were treated as single units for association and clustering because of strong linkage in the cohort. About 300 gigabases of sequencing data and around 80 million unique TCR sequences made up an early release that covered about 640 HLA-typed donors. What the research found in general, with its limitations: For the cohort, immune exposure information was limited to CMV serostatus. This cohort had only TCR beta chains sequenced, and the lack of alpha or paired-chain data limited which features could be detected. Some IMGT-functional V segments, including TRBV6-2 and TRBV6-3, could not be told apart with the 87-base-pair reads, so those segments were excluded. In a later analysis, the rate of TCR association differed among HLA loci, with DRB1 alleles having the most associated TCRs and HLA-C alleles having the fewest. A cluster of highly shared sequence variants was judged likely to be a technical artifact of the sequencing pipeline. Because HLA typing was missing for some donors at each locus, association tests included only the typed subset. When HLA alleles, especially DR and DQ, strongly co-occurred, TCR associations were difficult to assign to individual alleles. It was suggested by the authors that the approach could potentially be generalized to other disease states and immunological phenotypes. Correlated functional status among segregating V segments might be attributable to linkage disequilibrium, but an unknown experimental factor could not be ruled out. A further reported finding was that TCR beta sequences accurately predicted the HLA-A and HLA-B alleles for most subjects in the first cohort. According to a later analysis, most CMV-associated TCR beta chains appeared to be HLA-restricted, and the HLA associations seemed to be driven largely by CMV exposure. According to a later genetic analysis, donors in an Asian-associated ancestry cluster had fewer N-insertions in productive TCRs than the approximately 670-donor mean. In an earlier analysis of approximately 590 of the donors, most TCR beta V segments were observed in productive rearrangements about 87% or about 30% of the time, broadly matching IMGT annotations. In vitro tests confirmed that a few of the cytomegalovirus-associated TCR beta chains recognize cytomegalovirus antigens. In both the original and validation cohorts, the classifier was reported to diagnose cytomegalovirus status with high specificity and sensitivity. A later genetic analysis associated a missense DCLRE1C variant with V-gene and J-gene trimming of TCR beta chains, and an independent cohort replicated the association. At a false discovery rate of 0.05, a later analysis linked under 20,000 TCR beta sequences to specific HLA alleles. Because counts were too low, around 17 rarely observed V segments, including chromosome 9 orphons, were left out of the earlier analysis of several hundred of the donors. The study gave a list of 150 to 200 TCR beta chains associated with cytomegalovirus. The presence/absence analyses assumed that sequencing depth was roughly uniform across donors, and that assumption may not be true. Most TCR sequences were seen in very few donors, while some public TCRs were found in many individuals. In a later analysis, HLA-associated TCR beta chains showed more clonal expansion and lower generation probabilities than non-associated chains that were equally common. According to a later analysis, parvovirus B19, influenza, CMV and Epstein-Barr virus appeared linked to several top co-occurrence clusters.

V loses 4 bases, J loses 2 bases, and the germline ends lie 17 bases apart. CDR1 and CDR2 are drawn from the germline V gene: KGHSH, LQKENI. From cysteine to phenylalanine, the CDR3 is 16 amino acids long. The kept DNA is CDR3 alone, 48 bases in frame from the first base. The receptor library was made with the immunoSEQ multiplex PCR assay. For the multiplex PCR, a mixture combining 60 forward primers for TCR Vbeta segments and 13 reverse primers for TCR Jbeta segments was used. The CDR3 region of rearranged TCR beta genes was amplified from genomic DNA with a multiplex PCR assay. The amplified TCR beta libraries were sequenced on the Illumina HiSeq System as 87-base-pair reads. As for the authors' bioinformatics: A later analysis tallied roughly 76 million unique TCR beta chains across the 700 or so repertoires, and about 10 million of those chains were shared by two or more donors. A nearest-neighbor algorithm error-corrected the raw reads and collapsed the reads into unique sequences, merging closely related sequences to remove PCR and sequencing errors. Alignment of CDR3 sequences to IMGT reference sequences was used to assign V, D and J gene segments. For a sequence to be retained, a match of at least six nucleotides to both a V gene segment and a J gene segment was required. A rearrangement counted as productive if the CDR3 had no stop codons and remained in frame with V and J, and every other rearrangement counted as non-productive. CDR3 was defined by IMGT convention, running from the second conserved V-encoded cysteine to the conserved J-encoded phenylalanine. Sequences without an unambiguous match to a single V gene segment were excluded from the earlier analysis of 450 to 750 of the donors. In an earlier analysis of several hundred of the donors, V segments were called functional above 56.7% productive rearrangements and were called segregating when the between-donor standard deviation exceeded 5%. A statistical classification framework was built to diagnose cytomegalovirus status from the catalog of TCR beta chain sequences. V and J gene assignment, in a later analysis, came from comparing TCR nucleotide sequences with IMGT/GENE-DB human TR gene sequences. In a later analysis, CDR3 sequences and most-parsimonious VDJ recombination scenarios were assigned using the TCRdist pipeline. In a later analysis, each TCR beta chain was defined by its CDR3 amino acid sequence together with its V-gene family, and reads without a unique V-gene family were excluded. As a way to deal with suspected cross-contamination and a sequencing artifact, a later analysis dropped hundreds of nucleotide sequences that were highly shared and had low generation probability. In a later analysis, a clonal expansion index was calculated for each public chain from normalized within-repertoire ranks of inferred template counts. A later analysis computed generation probabilities with a VDJ recombination model fitted to out-of-frame rearrangements, and checked the results against IGoR. In a later analysis, hypergeometric tests were used to score TCR-TCR, TCR-HLA and TCR-CMV co-occurrence, with a repertoire-size bias correction applied to TCR pairs. To estimate false discovery rates, a later analysis permuted the HLA or CMV assignments 20 times. A later analysis grouped co-occurring TCRs with DBSCAN, adding TCRdist sequence similarity when clustering within HLA-allele-positive subsets. Repertoires with fewer than 30,000 or more than 120,000 public chains were left out of co-occurrence clustering, as were roughly five repertoires with anomalous nucleotide sharing. TCRdb provides this immuneACCESS table in a form limited to in-frame rearrangements. Some clones are lacking; in checked studies, under half of them reflect an unresolved V gene, and why the rest are absent is not known. V and J calls plus clone size are reproduced from that table; the DNA served to infer D and trimming. The sample has 250,000 to 350,000 clones on record, under 80% of them singletons. The ten largest account for under 3% of the sample.

The cohort comprised fewer than 750 healthy bone marrow donors. Cohort members were all nominally healthy when sampled, although unrecorded immune exposures were likely present. The donor tested CMV seronegative, placing the donor among the approximately 400 seronegative members of the cohort. A peripheral blood sample was provided by each donor, and peripheral blood mononuclear cells were used for TCR beta sequencing. The Qiagen DNeasy Blood Extraction Kit was used to extract genomic DNA from the blood cell samples. Rearrangement joined TRBV18 to TRBJ1-2; the D gene assignment is ambiguous. This clonotype originated in a female donor in good health and CMV-seronegative. Material for sequencing was PBMCs. DNA sequence: TGTGCCAGCTCACAAGGGAGGGATTCCCAAAACTATGGCTACACCTTC. Its coded protein is CASSQGRDSQNYGYTF.